The T cell receptor (beta chain) under discussion was sequenced for a study of T cells in tuberculosis. Study-wide context: Sequenced TCRs come from CD1B-GMM tetramer-binding T cells.

The junction had 7 bases not matched to a gene; V was cut back by 6 bases and J by 2 bases. This CDR3 is 15 amino acids long. CDR1 is MNHEY and CDR2 is SVGAGI in the germline V gene. Thawed, overnight-rested PBMC were stained with GMM-loaded CD1B tetramer, viability dye and anti-CD3, then sorted. The lipid loaded on the CD1B tetramers was C32 glucose monomycolate from Rhodococcus equi. Tetramer-negative cells, some 100,000 per donor, were also sorted. Sequencing used immunoSEQ multiplex PCR; TCRdb keeps in-frame clones, though not all of them. Of 55,000 to 70,000 clones in the sample, 65% to 90% were seen once. Study-wide results and limits: The stringent gate may have excluded weak CD1B-GMM tetramer binders.

The sequenced sample was CD1b-GMM tetramer-negative cells sorted from PBMCs. This receptor was obtained from an adult woman with latent tuberculosis. The rearrangement joins TRBV6-5 to TRBJ1-2; 9 bases align to TRBD1. In DNA form, the CDR3 reads TGTGCCAGCAGCGGGACAGGGAAGTCCAACTATGGCTACACCTTC. It encodes CASSGTGKSNYGYTF.